The present entry profiles one TCR beta chain with its context. It lacks a known antigen. It has no much larger one-base neighbor in the sample; base qualities were not kept. The donors were healthy, HIV-negative adults with no recently reported acute infections or vaccinations. Every donor was a Caucasian adult living in Nashville, Tennessee, USA. Magnetic negative selection was used to enrich CD4+ T cells, after which naive cells were positively selected on CD45RA and the negative fraction became the memory subset. After blood collection by leukapheresis, PBMCs were isolated using Ficoll-Histopaque density gradient centrifugation and then cryopreserved in the vapor phase of liquid nitrogen. Analytical flow cytometry was used to check the purity and quantity of each magnetically sorted T cell population. Genomic DNA was isolated from every sorted fraction and measured by UV absorbance on a Nanodrop 2000c.

The source of the sample is a study of shared clonotypes between healthy human individuals (dated by TCRdb to about 2020). With respect to the entire study: Three men and two women, aged 18 to 49 years, made up the cohort. Leukapheresis yielded between about 0.94 and 9.5 billion PBMCs per donor. Blood TCR repertoires of several healthy adults were deeply sequenced to estimate repertoire size and the extent of clonotype sharing between individuals. For each donor, three plates each were used for CD4 naive and CD4 memory, two plates were used for CD8 naive, and one plate was used for CD8 memory. To increase sequencing depth and limit assay-specific biases, TCR repertoire library preparation and sequencing were carried out by different laboratories using diverse techniques.

TCR CDR3 regions were amplified from genomic DNA by multiplex PCR using the deep immunoSEQ assay. Extracted genomic DNA from each cell subset was spread evenly across all wells of several immunoSEQ 96-well plates, with each plate serving as a replicate. For sorted subsets, around 0.2 ug genomic DNA, equal to approximately 30,000 T cell genomes, was loaded into each replicate PCR. The purified libraries were quantified using a Qubit 3.0 fluorometer, sized with a Bioanalyzer 2100, and then quantified again using the KAPA Library Quantification kit. Every immunoSEQ 96-well plate was sequenced on a separate single-read 150-cycle Illumina NextSeq 550 flow cell. The study's own analysis went as follows. Because the immunoSEQ output held only junctional sequences and lacked quality scores, the filtering could not match the filtering applied to full-length reads. To assign V/J genes and CDR3, sequences were annotated using PyIR, a Python wrapper for IgBLAST v1.9, with IMGT germline references. Any read was removed if the V/J assignment was weak (E-value above 1e-6), the CDR3 was missing, or the read contained stop codons, out-of-frame junctions, or ambiguous translated residues. V3J clonotypes were defined by identical inferred V gene, J gene, and CDR3 amino acid sequence. To compute the percentage overlap between repertoires, the number of shared unique clonotypes was divided by the size of the smaller repertoire. Richness of each repertoire was evaluated using RTK rarefaction, the Chao1 estimator, and Recon v2.1 estimates of unobserved clonotypes. OLGA was used to compute generation probabilities for all TCRbeta clonotypes that the gDNA method yielded from a handful of donors. TCRdb re-hosts the immuneACCESS table, in-frame sequences only. Its copies lack some clones; in the studies checked, an unresolved V gene accounts for under half of them, and the cause for the rest is not known. Clonal size and the V and J genes are those of that table, whereas D and trimming came from the DNA. The sample records some 680,000 clones, around four fifths of which are singletons. More than 1.5% of the sample lies in the top ten.

On the study overall, not on this receptor specifically: Higher generation probabilities were observed for clonotypes shared by all four sorted-subset donors than for non-shared clonotypes. Only blood was sampled, and tissue TCR repertoires likely differ from those in blood. Across four donors, about 5% of naive CD4, roughly 3.3% of naive CD8, under 2.5% of memory CD4, and 0.4% of memory CD8 clonotypes were shared. Based on pairwise subsampling, the degree of clonotype sharing among donors was expected to be affected by sequencing depth. Incomplete sequencing was indicated by rarefaction of sorted-subset datasets, despite the large sequencing depth. Estimated clonotype richness was generally larger for naive than for memory subsets. Because the study included a small number of donors, the genetic and exposure-history diversity represented was limited.

Sequencing was done on a sample of memory CD4+ T cells sorted from blood. The label giving this sample's cell subset or site can be read as: CD45RA-negative fraction. This TCR came from a woman younger than 45 in good health.

In nucleotide form, the sequence is TGTGCCAGCAGTTTAATCCAAGAGACCCAGTACTTC. This encodes CASSLIQETQYF. The chain was built from TRBV6-6 and TRBJ2-5; no D gene call is confident. V is pared back by 4 bases and J by 1 base, with 4 bases lying between the germline termini. The CDR3 has 12 amino acids, counting the end cysteine and phenylalanine. Only CDR3 DNA remains: 36 bases, in frame from the first base. CDR1 and CDR2, per the germline V gene (reference sequence), are MNHNY and SVGAGI.